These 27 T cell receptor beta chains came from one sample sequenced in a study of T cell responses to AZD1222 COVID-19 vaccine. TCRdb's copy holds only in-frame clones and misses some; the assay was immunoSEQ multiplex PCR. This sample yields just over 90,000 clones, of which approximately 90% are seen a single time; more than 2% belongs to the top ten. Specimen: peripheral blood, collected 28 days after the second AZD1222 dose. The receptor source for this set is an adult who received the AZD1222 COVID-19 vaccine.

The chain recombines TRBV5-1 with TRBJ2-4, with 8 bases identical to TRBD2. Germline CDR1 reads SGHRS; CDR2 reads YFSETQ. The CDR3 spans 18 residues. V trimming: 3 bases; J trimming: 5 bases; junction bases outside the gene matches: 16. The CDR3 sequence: CASSSGNRAGGLQNIQYF. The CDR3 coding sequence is TGCGCCAGCAGCTCGGGGAATAGGGCGGGGGGTCTCCAAAACATTCAGTACTTC.

The CDR3 is CSASEQGLVYTQYF. In nucleotides, the CDR3 is TGCAGTGCTAGTGAACAGGGGCTTGTGTATACGCAGTATTTT. The chain carries TRBV20-1 and TRBJ2-3; 7 nucleotides line up with TRBD1. J was trimmed by 7 bases and V by 3 bases; bases with no gene match: 10. The CDR3 spans 14 residues. Germline V gene data show CDR1 as DFQATT and CDR2 as SNEGSKA (reference sequence).

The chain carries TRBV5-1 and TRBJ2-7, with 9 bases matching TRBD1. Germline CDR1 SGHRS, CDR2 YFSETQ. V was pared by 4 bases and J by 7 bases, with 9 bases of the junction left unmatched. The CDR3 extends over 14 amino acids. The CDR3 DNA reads TGCGCCAGCAGCCTCTTCGGGACAGGGAGTGAGCAGTACTTC. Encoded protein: CASSLFGTGSEQYF.

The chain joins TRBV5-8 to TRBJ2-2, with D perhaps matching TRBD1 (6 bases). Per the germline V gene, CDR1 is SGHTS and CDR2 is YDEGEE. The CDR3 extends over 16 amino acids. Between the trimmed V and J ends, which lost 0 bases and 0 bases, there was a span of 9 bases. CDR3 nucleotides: TGTGCCAGCAGCTTGGGCGCAGGGGCGAACACCGGGGAGCTGTTTTTT. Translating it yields CASSLGAGANTGELFF.

The CDR3 loop reads CASSSEPSSTDTQYF. For the CDR3, the DNA is TGTGCCAGCAGTTCCGAGCCGTCTAGCACAGATACGCAGTATTTT. This rearrangement joins TRBV6-5 to TRBJ2-3; D is unclear. Between the trimmed V and J ends, which lost 4 bases and 0 bases, there was a span of 11 bases. The CDR3 loop spans 15 amino acids. Germline V lookup: CDR1 MNHEY, CDR2 SVGAGI.

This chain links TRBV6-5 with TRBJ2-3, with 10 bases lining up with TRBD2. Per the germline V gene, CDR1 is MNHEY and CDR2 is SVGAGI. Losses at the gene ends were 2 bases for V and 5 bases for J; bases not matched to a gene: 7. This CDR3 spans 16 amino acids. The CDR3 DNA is TGTGCCAGCAGTTACCAAGCGGGAGGGCATGGAGATACGCAGTATTTT. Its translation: CASSYQAGGHGDTQYF.

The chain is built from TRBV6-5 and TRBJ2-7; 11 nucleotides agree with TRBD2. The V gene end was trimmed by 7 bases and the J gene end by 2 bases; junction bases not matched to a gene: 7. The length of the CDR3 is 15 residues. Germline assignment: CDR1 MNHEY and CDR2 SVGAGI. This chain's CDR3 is CASTGLAGAAYEQYF. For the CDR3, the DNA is TGTGCCAGCACTGGACTAGCGGGCGCAGCCTACGAGCAGTACTTC.

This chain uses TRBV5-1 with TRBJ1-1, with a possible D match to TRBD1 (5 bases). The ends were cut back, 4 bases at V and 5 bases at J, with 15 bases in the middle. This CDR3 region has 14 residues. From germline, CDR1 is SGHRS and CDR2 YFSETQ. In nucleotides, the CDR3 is TGCGCCAGCAGCCGGGACCGCGGGGGGACTGAAGCTTTCTTT. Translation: CASSRDRGGTEAFF.

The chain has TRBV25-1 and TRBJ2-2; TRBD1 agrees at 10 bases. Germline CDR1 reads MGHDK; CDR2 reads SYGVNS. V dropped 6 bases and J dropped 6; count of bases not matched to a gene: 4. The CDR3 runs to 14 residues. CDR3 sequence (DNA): TGTGCCAGCAGCGGGGGGACAGGGGCCGGGGAGCTGTTTTTT. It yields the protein CASSGGTGAGELFF.

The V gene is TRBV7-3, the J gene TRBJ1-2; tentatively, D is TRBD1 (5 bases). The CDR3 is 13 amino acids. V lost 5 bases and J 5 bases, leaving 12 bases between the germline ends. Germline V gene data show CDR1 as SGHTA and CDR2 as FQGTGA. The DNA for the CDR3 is TGTGCCAGCAGCCCCCGGGAGGGGTATGGCTACACCTTC. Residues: CASSPREGYGYTF.

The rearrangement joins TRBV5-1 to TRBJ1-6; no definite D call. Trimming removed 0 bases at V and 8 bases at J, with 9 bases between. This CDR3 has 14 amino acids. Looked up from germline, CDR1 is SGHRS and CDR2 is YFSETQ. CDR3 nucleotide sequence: TGCGCCAGCAGCTTGGGACGGGGAGATTCACCCCTCCACTTT. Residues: CASSLGRGDSPLHF.

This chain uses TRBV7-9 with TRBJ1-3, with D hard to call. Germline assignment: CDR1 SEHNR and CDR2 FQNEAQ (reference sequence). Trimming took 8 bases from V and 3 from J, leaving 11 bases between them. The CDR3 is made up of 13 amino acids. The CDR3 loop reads CASAVDGGNTIYF. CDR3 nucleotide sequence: TGTGCCAGCGCCGTAGACGGTGGAAACACCATATATTTT.

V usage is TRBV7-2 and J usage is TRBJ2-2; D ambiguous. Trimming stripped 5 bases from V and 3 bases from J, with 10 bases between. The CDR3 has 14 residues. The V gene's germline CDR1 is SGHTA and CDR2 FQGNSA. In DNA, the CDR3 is TGTGCCAGCAGCCCCGCTAGGTACACCGGGGAGCTGTTTTTT. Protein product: CASSPARYTGELFF.

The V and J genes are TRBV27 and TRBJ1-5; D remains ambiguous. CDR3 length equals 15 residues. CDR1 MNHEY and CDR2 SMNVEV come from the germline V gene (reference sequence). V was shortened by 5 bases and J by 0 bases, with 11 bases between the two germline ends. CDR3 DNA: TGTGCCAGCAGTCCGTGGAGTTCTAGCAATCAGCCCCAGCATTTT. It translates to CASSPWSSSNQPQHF.

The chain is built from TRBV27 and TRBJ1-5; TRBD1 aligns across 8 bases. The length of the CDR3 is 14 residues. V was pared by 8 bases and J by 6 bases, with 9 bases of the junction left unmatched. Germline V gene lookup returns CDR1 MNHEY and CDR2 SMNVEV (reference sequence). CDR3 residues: CASGHRGGSQPQHF. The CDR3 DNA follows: TGTGCCAGCGGCCACAGGGGGGGCAGTCAGCCCCAGCATTTT.

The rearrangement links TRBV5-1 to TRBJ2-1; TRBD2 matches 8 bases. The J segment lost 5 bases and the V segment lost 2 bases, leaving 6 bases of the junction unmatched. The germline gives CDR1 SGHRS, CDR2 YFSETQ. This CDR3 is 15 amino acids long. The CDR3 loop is CASSFRTSSNNEQFF. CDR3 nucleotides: TGCGCCAGCAGCTTTAGGACTAGCTCGAACAATGAGCAGTTCTTC.

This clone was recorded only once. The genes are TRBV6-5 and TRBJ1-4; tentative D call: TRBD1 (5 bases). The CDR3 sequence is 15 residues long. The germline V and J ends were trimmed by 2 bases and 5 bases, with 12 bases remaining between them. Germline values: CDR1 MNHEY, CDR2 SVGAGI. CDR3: CASSYAGRKNEKLFF. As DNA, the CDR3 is TGTGCCAGCAGTTACGCGGGACGGAAAAATGAAAAACTGTTTTTT.

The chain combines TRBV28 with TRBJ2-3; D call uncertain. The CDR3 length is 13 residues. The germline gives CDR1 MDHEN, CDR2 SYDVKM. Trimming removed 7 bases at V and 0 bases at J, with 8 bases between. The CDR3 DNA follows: TGTGCCAGCAACTCACAAAGCACAGATACGCAGTATTTT. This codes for CASNSQSTDTQYF.

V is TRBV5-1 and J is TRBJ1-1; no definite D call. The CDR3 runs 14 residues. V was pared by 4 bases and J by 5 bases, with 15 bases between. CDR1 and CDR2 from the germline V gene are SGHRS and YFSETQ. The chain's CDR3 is CASSGLSPGTEAFF. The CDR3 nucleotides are TGCGCCAGCAGCGGACTTAGCCCTGGGACTGAAGCTTTCTTT.

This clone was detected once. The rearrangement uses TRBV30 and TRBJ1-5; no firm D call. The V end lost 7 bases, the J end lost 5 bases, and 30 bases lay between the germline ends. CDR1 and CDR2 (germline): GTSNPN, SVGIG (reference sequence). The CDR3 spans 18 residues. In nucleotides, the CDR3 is TGTGCCTCTACCGTTCGAGGCACGGTTGACTTTAGGGATCAGCCCCAGCATTTT. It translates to CASTVRGTVDFRDQPQHF. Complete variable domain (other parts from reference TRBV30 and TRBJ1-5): SQTIHQWPATLVQPVGSPLSLECTVEGTSNPNLYWYRQAAGRGLQLLFYSVGIGQISSEVPQNLSASRPQDRQFILSSKKLLLSDSGFYLCASTVRGTVDFRDQPQHFGDGTRLSIL.

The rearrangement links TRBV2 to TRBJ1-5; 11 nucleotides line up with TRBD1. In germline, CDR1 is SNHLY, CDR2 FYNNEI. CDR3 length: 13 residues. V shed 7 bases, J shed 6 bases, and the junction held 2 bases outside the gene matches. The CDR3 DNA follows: TGTGCCAGCAAGGGGACAGGGGGTCAGCCCCAGCATTTT. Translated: CASKGTGGQPQHF.

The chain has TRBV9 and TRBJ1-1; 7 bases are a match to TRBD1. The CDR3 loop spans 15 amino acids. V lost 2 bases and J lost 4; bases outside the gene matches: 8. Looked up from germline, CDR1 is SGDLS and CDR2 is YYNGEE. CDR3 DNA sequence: TGTGCCAGCAGCGTTCAGGGGGGTAGAGGCACTGAAGCTTTCTTT. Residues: CASSVQGGRGTEAFF.

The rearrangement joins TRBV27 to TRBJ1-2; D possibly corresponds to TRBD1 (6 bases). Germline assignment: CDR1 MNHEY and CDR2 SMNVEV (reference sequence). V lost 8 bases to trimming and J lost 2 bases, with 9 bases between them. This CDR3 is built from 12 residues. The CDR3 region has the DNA TGTGCCAGCGGGGGGGGCAACTATGGCTACACCTTC. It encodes CASGGGNYGYTF.

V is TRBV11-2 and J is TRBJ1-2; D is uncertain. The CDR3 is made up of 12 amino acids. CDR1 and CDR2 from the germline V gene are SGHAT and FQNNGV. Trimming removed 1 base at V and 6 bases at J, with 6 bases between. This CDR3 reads CASSLGRDGYTF. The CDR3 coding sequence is TGTGCCAGCAGCTTAGGTCGGGATGGCTACACCTTC.

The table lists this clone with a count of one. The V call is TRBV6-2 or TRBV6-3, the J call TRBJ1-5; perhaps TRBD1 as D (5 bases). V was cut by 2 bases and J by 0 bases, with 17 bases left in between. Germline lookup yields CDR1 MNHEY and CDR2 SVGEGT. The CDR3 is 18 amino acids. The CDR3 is CASSYRAREEGSNQPQHF. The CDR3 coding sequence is TGTGCCAGCAGTTACAGGGCCAGGGAAGAAGGTAGCAATCAGCCCCAGCATTTT.

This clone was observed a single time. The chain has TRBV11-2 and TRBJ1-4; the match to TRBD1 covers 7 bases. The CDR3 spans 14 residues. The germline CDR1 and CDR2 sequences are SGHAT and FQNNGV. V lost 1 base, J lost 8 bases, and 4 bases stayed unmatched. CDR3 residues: CASSLGQGDEKLFF. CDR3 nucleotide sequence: TGTGCCAGCAGCTTAGGACAGGGAGACGAAAAACTGTTTTTT.

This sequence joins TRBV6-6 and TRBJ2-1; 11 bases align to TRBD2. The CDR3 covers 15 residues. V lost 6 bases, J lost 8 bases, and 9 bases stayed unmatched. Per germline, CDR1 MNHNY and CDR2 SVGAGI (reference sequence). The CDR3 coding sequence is TGTGCCAGCAGCTCCCACGGACTAGCGGGCGATGAGCAGTTCTTC. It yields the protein CASSSHGLAGDEQFF.